This TCR beta chain was sequenced for a study of cytotoxic CD8 clonotypes in ibrutinib-treated CLL. TCRdb's copy holds only in-frame clones and misses some; the assay was immunoSEQ multiplex PCR. The sample shows tens of thousands of clones, roughly 54% of them seen only once. CDR1 and CDR2 (germline): ENHRY, SYGVKD. This CDR3 comprises 15 residues. Trimming stripped 4 bases from V and 3 bases from J, with 15 bases between. Cryopreserved PBMCs supplied 2 to 2.5 micrograms of genomic DNA for TCR beta libraries. This sequence originates from a human donor with chronic lymphocytic leukemia. The rearrangement links TRBV10-3 to TRBJ1-2; D unclear. The input for sequencing was PBMCs, taken at disease progression, from a patient treated with ibrutinib. This CDR3 reads CAISAQPNSYYGYTF. The CDR3 DNA sequence: TGTGCCATCAGTGCACAGCCCAATTCCTACTATGGCTACACCTTC.